The T cell receptor beta chain described here comes from a study of monozygotic twins with inflammatory bowel disease. Study conclusions and caveats: What may have added variability to patient repertoires is that immunosuppressive treatments differed.

As to this clonotype: Its antigen is undetermined.

Germline V CDR1 and CDR2: SGHTA, FQGNSA. The CDR3 runs to 15 residues. UMIs with a 6-nucleotide sample barcode were added by template switching. TCRdb reprocessed the 5' RACE reads and keeps a single row for each CDR3 protein, giving no DNA. This table holds 350,000 to 400,000 distinct CDR3 sequences. Sample: blood. The sequence was obtained from a human donor with ulcerative colitis or Crohn's disease, or a healthy co-twin of an affected twin (not recorded which). The gene calls are TRBV7-2 and TRBJ1-2. CDR3: CASSQGPGRVFGYTF.